Presented here are 11 T cell receptor beta chains from one specimen sequenced in a study of beta chain features in type 1 diabetes. Every isolated RNA sample was fully reverse transcribed, so sequencing captured expressed TCRB transcripts. Assay used: immunoSEQ multiplex PCR; TCRdb lists only in-frame clones, some missing. This table holds about 240,000 clones, about 30% found once. The material sequenced was central memory CD4+ T cells from blood. Receptors originate from a man aged 25-40 years in good health.

This clone has just a few counts. The chain links TRBV14 to TRBJ2-7, with TRBD1 identical over 9 bases. Germline CDR1 is SGHDN and CDR2 is FVKESK. This CDR3 comprises 15 residues. With V trimmed by 4 bases and J by 4 bases, 8 bases remained unmatched. The CDR3 loop reads CASSLPGTGLYEQYF. The CDR3 bases are TGTGCCAGCAGCCTTCCCGGGACAGGGTTATACGAGCAGTACTTC. The full variable domain, its missing parts supplied by reference TRBV14 and TRBJ2-7, is EAGVTQFPSHSVIEKGQTVTLRCDPISGHDNLYWYRRVMGKEIKFLLHFVKESKQDESGMPNNRFLAERTGGTYSTLKVQPAELEDSGVYFCASSLPGTGLYEQYFGPGTRLTVT.

On this clone: This specimen includes other DNA sequences encoding the same CDR3. The chain is built from TRBV30 and TRBJ2-3; D not resolved. The germline V gene has CDR1 GTSNPN and CDR2 SVGIG (reference sequence). This CDR3 has 12 amino acids. V gave up 0 bases and J gave up 5 bases, with 6 bases separating them. CDR3 protein: CAWSVLIDTQYF. As DNA, the CDR3 is TGTGCCTGGAGTGTACTTATAGATACGCAGTATTTT.

The chain's CDR3 is CASSQVVRPGTQYF. As DNA, the CDR3 is TGTGCCAGCAGCCAAGTAGTGCGGCCAGGTACGCAGTATTTT. The V gene is TRBV9, the J gene TRBJ2-3; D gene ambiguous. V shed 4 bases and J shed 8 bases, with 17 bases lying between them. The CDR3 length is 14 residues. Germline CDR1 and CDR2: SGDLS and YYNGEE.

This chain links TRBV30 with TRBJ2-1, with D possibly TRBD1 on 6 matching bases. Per the germline V gene, CDR1 is GTSNPN and CDR2 is SVGIG (reference sequence). V gave up 3 bases and J gave up 0 bases, with 15 bases separating them. This CDR3 region has 16 residues. This CDR3 is CAWRSKTGSSYNEQFF. CDR3 coding DNA: TGTGCCTGGAGATCAAAGACAGGCAGCTCCTACAATGAGCAGTTCTTC.

This clone has a handful of counts. The identical CDR3 is also encoded by other nucleotide sequences in the sample. This sequence joins TRBV18 and TRBJ2-1, with D maybe TRBD2 (5 bases). CDR1 KGHSH and CDR2 LQKENI come from the germline V gene. The CDR3 consists of 15 residues. The V end lost 2 bases, the J end lost 0 bases, and 8 bases lay between the germline ends. In DNA, the CDR3 is TGTGCCAGCTCACCAGGAACTAGCTCCTACAATGAGCAGTTCTTC. As protein: CASSPGTSSYNEQFF.

The chain recombines TRBV7-2 with TRBJ2-2, with 7 bases lining up with TRBD2. Trimming cost V 5 bases and J 7 bases; bases outside gene matches: 10. The CDR3 length is 15 residues. Per germline, CDR1 SGHTA and CDR2 FQGNSA. As DNA, the CDR3 is TGTGCCAGCAGCCCCTCTGGCGGGAGCGGCGGGGAGCTGTTTTTT. Its translation is CASSPSGGSGGELFF.

The chain carries TRBV30 and TRBJ2-1, with a tentative D call TRBD1 (5 bases). CDR3 length: 12 residues. Germline CDR1 and CDR2: GTSNPN and SVGIG (reference sequence). CDR3: CAGQQSTNEQFF. The CDR3, as DNA: TGTGCGGGGCAGCAAAGTACCAATGAGCAGTTCTTC.

Worth noting for this clone: One end of the junction is discordant with germline, which a read error may explain. The rearrangement links TRBV7-9 to TRBJ2-2; no clear D. Germline CDR1 reads SEHNR; CDR2 reads FQNEAQ (reference sequence). The CDR3 runs to 14 residues. CDR3 in amino acids: CASSQEGRGGELFF. For the CDR3, the DNA is TGCGCCAGCAGCCAAGAAGGGCGAGGCGGGGAGCTGTTTTTT.

This clone appeared a few times. V is TRBV6-5 and J is TRBJ1-1, with D hard to call. Germline-derived CDR1 and CDR2 are MNHEY and SVGAGI. This CDR3 is built from 13 residues. The ends were cut back, 6 bases at V and 8 bases at J, with 16 bases in the middle. As DNA, the CDR3 is TGTGCCAGCAGCTCTACGGGAGGAACAGAAGCTTTCTTT. Translation: CASSSTGGTEAFF.

The V and J genes are TRBV5-1 and TRBJ2-1; 8 bases map to TRBD2. The V and J ends lost 4 bases and 0 bases, in that order; junction bases with no gene match: 15. Germline lookup yields CDR1 SGHRS and CDR2 YFSETQ. The CDR3 totals 19 residues. The CDR3 DNA reads TGCGCCAGCAGCGTAACCAGCGGGAGCCGCAGGAGCTCCTACAATGAGCAGTTCTTC. As protein: CASSVTSGSRRSSYNEQFF. Drawing the rest from reference TRBV5-1 and TRBJ2-1, the complete variable domain is KAGVTQTPRYLIKTRGQQVTLSCSPISGHRSVSWYQQTPGQGLQFLFEYFSETQRNKGNFPGRFSGRQFSNSRSEMNVSTLELGDSALYLCASSVTSGSRRSSYNEQFFGPGTRLTVL.

This clone has at least ten counts. This rearrangement joins TRBV7-2 to TRBJ2-2, with TRBD1 as a possible D gene (6 bases). V lost 7 bases, J lost 1 base, and 13 bases lay in between. Germline-derived CDR1 and CDR2 are SGHTA and FQGNSA. This CDR3 region has 15 residues. CDR3 in amino acids: CASNSAQGNTGELFF. CDR3 in DNA: TGTGCCAGCAACTCAGCACAGGGGAACACCGGGGAGCTGTTTTTT.